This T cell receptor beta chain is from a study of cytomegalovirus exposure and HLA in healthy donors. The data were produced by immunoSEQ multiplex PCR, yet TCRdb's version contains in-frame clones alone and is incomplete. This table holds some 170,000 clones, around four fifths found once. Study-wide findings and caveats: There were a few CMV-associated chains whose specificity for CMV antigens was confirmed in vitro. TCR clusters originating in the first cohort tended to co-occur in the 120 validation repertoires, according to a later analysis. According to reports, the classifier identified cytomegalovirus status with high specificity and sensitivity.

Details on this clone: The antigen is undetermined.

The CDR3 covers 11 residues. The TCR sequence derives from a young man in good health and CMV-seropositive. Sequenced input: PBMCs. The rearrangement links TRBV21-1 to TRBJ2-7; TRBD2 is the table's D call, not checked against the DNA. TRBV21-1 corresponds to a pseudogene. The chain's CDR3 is CASSEAEVRYF. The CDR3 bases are TGTGCCAGCAGCGAGGCCGAGGTCCGGTACTTC.